These T cell receptor beta chains were read from a single sample in a study of spatial heterogeneity in lung cancer. In TCRdb, the 5' RACE reads were re-called with MiXCR into one record per CDR3 protein. The table shows tens of thousands of distinct CDR3 sequences, with 15% to 20% occurring only once. The source material was PBMCs, sampled at follow-up. Source of these receptors: a male donor with early-stage non-small cell lung cancer. Each CDR3 is given with its conserved first and last residue. A D gene is named only where the DNA matches it firmly. Clone size is given for some rows only: seen once, a few or many times, or a class if the clone is expanded.

TRBV6-5,-,TRBJ1-2,few,CASSYSGRAPGYTF,TGTGCCAGCAGTTACTCGGGCAGGGCCCCCGGCTACACCTTC
TRBV10-2,-,TRBJ2-3,few,CASSARTLSTDTQYF,TGCGCCAGCAGTGCGAGGACACTTTCGACAGATACGCAGTATTTT
TRBV3-1,-,TRBJ1-4,-,CASSPTRSATNEKLFF,TGTGCCAGCAGCCCCACAAGGAGTGCAACTAATGAAAAACTGTTTTTT
TRBV7-2,TRBD1,TRBJ2-7,few,CASSSINRGRHEQYF,TGTGCCAGCAGCTCGATCAACAGGGGGCGCCACGAGCAGTACTTC
TRBV20-1,-,TRBJ2-7,few,CSATRPSLNEQYF,TGCAGTGCTACCAGACCCTCGCTGAACGAGCAGTACTTC
TRBV6-1,-,TRBJ1-1,-,CASRGLLEAFF,TGTGCCAGCCGGGGACTTTTAGAAGCTTTCTTT
TRBV2,TRBD1,TRBJ1-5,-,CASIEDRGLMGNQPQHF,TGTGCCAGCATAGAGGACAGGGGGTTAATGGGCAATCAGCCCCAGCATTTT
TRBV7-2,-,TRBJ2-1,-,CASSPRGGSAGLEQFF,TGTGCCAGCAGCCCTAGGGGCGGATCCGCAGGGCTTGAGCAGTTCTTC
TRBV7-2,-,TRBJ1-2,few,CASSLSQAGGDGYTF,TGTGCCAGCAGCTTATCACAGGCCGGCGGAGACGGCTACACCTTC
TRBV6-1,TRBD1,TRBJ1-4,few,CASIRTGSANEKLFF,TGTGCCAGCATACGGACAGGGAGCGCTAATGAAAAACTGTTTTTT
TRBV29-1,TRBD1,TRBJ2-7,-,CSARLTGFNEQYF,TGCAGCGCGCGCCTGACAGGGTTTAACGAGCAGTACTTC
TRBV15,-,TRBJ2-3,-,CATSRGGSTDTQYF,TGTGCCACCAGCAGAGGTGGAAGCACAGATACGCAGTATTTT
TRBV18,TRBD1,TRBJ1-5,-,CASSQGGVSNQPQHF,TGTGCCAGCTCGCAGGGGGGGGTAAGCAATCAGCCCCAGCATTTT
TRBV7-2,-,TRBJ2-3,-,CASSLLGPDTQYF,TGTGCCAGCAGCTTATTAGGCCCAGATACGCAGTATTTT
TRBV27,-,TRBJ2-3,few,CASSHLQITVDTQYF,TGTGCCAGCAGTCATCTACAAATTACGGTCGATACGCAGTATTTT
TRBV20-1,-,TRBJ2-1,-,CSASGPLTGDYNEQFF,TGCAGTGCTAGTGGCCCGCTGACCGGGGACTACAATGAGCAGTTCTTC
TRBV7-8,-,TRBJ1-1,few,CASSWDRDAEAFF,TGTGCCAGCAGCTGGGACCGGGACGCTGAAGCTTTCTTT
TRBV29-1,-,TRBJ2-3,-,CSVGPARDNQYF,TGCAGCGTTGGCCCAGCCCGGGACAACCAGTATTTT
TRBV2,-,TRBJ1-5,many,CASSERDLRPQHF,TGTGCCAGCAGTGAGCGGGACCTACGGCCCCAGCATTTT
TRBV20-1,-,TRBJ2-3,-,CSARLPVSTDTQYF,TGCAGTGCTAGACTACCCGTAAGCACAGATACGCAGTATTTT
TRBV11-2,-,TRBJ1-1,-,CASSSDRFNTEAFF,TGTGCCAGCAGCTCGGACAGATTTAACACTGAAGCTTTCTTT
TRBV7-2,-,TRBJ1-1,-,CASSPRATEAFF,TGTGCCAGCAGTCCCAGGGCCACTGAAGCTTTCTTT
TRBV21-1,-,TRBJ1-5,-,CASSNVGGGINQPQHF,-
TRBV5-1,-,TRBJ2-1,many,CASKEGVSSYNEQFF,TGCGCCAGCAAAGAGGGGGTTAGCTCCTACAATGAGCAGTTCTTC
TRBV29-1,-,TRBJ2-3,few,CSVEEGKGMSTDTQYF,TGCAGCGTTGAAGAGGGCAAAGGGATGAGCACAGATACGCAGTATTTT
TRBV30,TRBD1,TRBJ1-5,few,CAWQDRDFNQPQHF,TGTGCCTGGCAGGACAGGGACTTCAATCAGCCCCAGCATTTT
TRBV2,-,TRBJ2-3,few,CASSEAGDKDTQYF,TGTGCCAGCAGTGAAGCGGGGGATAAAGATACGCAGTATTTT
TRBV30,-,TRBJ1-6,few,CASYGSSYNSPLHF,TGTGCAAGTTACGGGAGCTCCTATAATTCACCCCTCCACTTT
TRBV29-1,-,TRBJ1-2,-,CSVEDRPGGYTF,TGCAGCGTTGAAGATCGGCCGGGAGGGTACACCTTC
TRBV4-1,-,TRBJ1-1,-,CASSQESGAEAFF,TGCGCCAGCAGCCAAGAAAGTGGAGCTGAAGCTTTCTTT
TRBV27,TRBD1,TRBJ1-5,-,CASSLTGAAQPQHF,TGTGCCAGCAGTTTAACAGGGGCGGCTCAGCCCCAGCATTTT
TRBV19,TRBD2,TRBJ2-1,-,CASSRAWWEGLPEQFF,TGTGCCAGTAGTAGGGCATGGTGGGAGGGCCTACCTGAGCAGTTCTTC
TRBV12-5,-,TRBJ2-1,many,CASGLPTGTGNEQFF,TGTGCTAGTGGTTTACCGACAGGGACTGGCAATGAGCAGTTCTTC
TRBV14,TRBD2,TRBJ2-1,-,CASSLGLAGEWAQFF,TGTGCCAGCAGCCTCGGACTAGCGGGAGAGTGGGCGCAGTTCTTC
TRBV12-3/TRBV12-4,TRBD2,TRBJ2-3,few,CASSSRVAGNTDTQYF,TGTGCCAGCAGTTCCCGGGTAGCGGGGAACACAGATACGCAGTATTTT
TRBV9,-,TRBJ2-3,few,CASSVRGGTDTQYF,TGTGCCAGCAGCGTCCGTGGTGGCACAGATACGCAGTATTTT
TRBV7-2,-,TRBJ1-1,-,CASSITGTTSPRTF,TGTGCCAGCAGCATAACCGGGACAACATCCCCTAGAACTTTT
TRBV7-9,-,TRBJ1-4,many,CASSLATTERQLFF,TGTGCCAGCAGCTTAGCGACAACAGAGAGACAACTGTTTTTT
TRBV6-2/TRBV6-3,TRBD2,TRBJ2-3,many,CASRSGGAGTDTQYF,TGTGCCAGCAGGAGCGGGGGGGCCGGCACAGATACGCAGTATTTT
TRBV6-6,TRBD2,TRBJ2-7,few,CASCTAGDYEQYF,TGTGCCAGCTGTACTGCGGGAGATTATGAGCAGTACTTC
TRBV30,-,TRBJ2-3,few,CALDILPDTQYF,TGTGCCTTGGACATTTTGCCAGATACGCAGTATTTT
TRBV7-2,-,TRBJ2-5,few,CASSTLRETQYF,TGTGCCAGCAGCACTTTAAGGGAGACCCAGTACTTC
TRBV29-1,-,TRBJ2-3,-,CSVEDPQGTDTQYF,TGCAGCGTTGAAGATCCCCAGGGCACAGATACGCAGTATTTT
TRBV25-1,-,TRBJ1-2,-,CASSAYTGGGYTF,TGTGCCAGCAGTGCTTATACAGGTGGCGGCTACACCTTC
TRBV6-2/TRBV6-3,-,TRBJ1-2,few,CASRTASPDILGYTF,TGTGCCAGCAGAACCGCATCCCCAGACATTCTGGGCTACACCTTC
TRBV27,TRBD1,TRBJ1-1,many,CASTRGQGHNTEAFF,TGTGCCAGCACCCGAGGACAGGGTCACAACACTGAAGCTTTCTTT
TRBV5-1,-,TRBJ2-3,many,CASSQLGRTDTQYF,TGCGCCAGCAGTCAGCTAGGGCGCACAGATACGCAGTATTTT
TRBV20-1,TRBD1,TRBJ1-3,-,CSASRTGASGNTIYF,TGCAGTGCCTCCCGGACAGGGGCCTCTGGAAACACCATATATTTT
TRBV29-1,-,TRBJ1-2,-,CSVEVSYGYTF,TGCAGCGTTGAAGTCTCTTACGGCTACACCTTC